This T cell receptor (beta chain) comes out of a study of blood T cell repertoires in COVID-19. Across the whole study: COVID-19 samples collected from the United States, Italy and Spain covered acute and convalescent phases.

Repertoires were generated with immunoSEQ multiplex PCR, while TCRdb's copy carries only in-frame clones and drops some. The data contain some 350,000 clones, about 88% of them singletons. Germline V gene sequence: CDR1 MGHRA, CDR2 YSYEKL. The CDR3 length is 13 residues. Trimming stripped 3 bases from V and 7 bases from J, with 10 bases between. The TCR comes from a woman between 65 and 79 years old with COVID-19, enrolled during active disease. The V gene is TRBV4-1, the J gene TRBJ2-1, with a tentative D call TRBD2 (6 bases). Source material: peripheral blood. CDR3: CASSQSLANEQFF. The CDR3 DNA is TGCGCCAGCAGCCAGAGCCTAGCGAATGAGCAGTTCTTC.